Following are 21 T cell receptor beta chains from one sample sequenced in a study of a mutant IDH1 vaccine in newly diagnosed glioma (dated by TCRdb to 2020 to 2023). The library relied on the immunoSEQ multiplex PCR assay. TCRdb's version of the immuneACCESS table is confined to in-frame rearrangements and falls short of the full clone set. An unresolved V gene accounts for under half of the shortfall where checked; the remainder is of unknown origin. Counted in this sample were tens of thousands of clones; around 86% of them appeared once. 3% to 3.5% of the sample is taken by the ten largest. No cognate antigen is known for these TCRs. This sample's time point label indicates: week 47, end of study. Each vaccine dose was 300 ug of a 20-mer mutant IDH1 peptide in Montanide, given subcutaneously with topical imiquimod. Here the sequenced sample was PBMCs, taken from a glioma patient whose treatment included an IDH1 peptide vaccine. These receptors were obtained from a woman aged 45 to 65 with glioma.

V is TRBV6-6 and J is TRBJ1-1; D is possibly TRBD1 (6 bases). Germline CDR1 and CDR2: MNHNY and SVGAGI (reference sequence). The ends were cut back, 5 bases at V and 1 base at J, with 11 bases in the middle. This CDR3 has 14 residues. DNA for the CDR3: TGTGCCAGCAGTCTACAGGGTAGGAACACTGAAGCTTTCTTT. Its protein product is CASSLQGRNTEAFF.

The chain links TRBV11-2 to TRBJ2-4; 7 bases align to TRBD1. CDR1 and CDR2 from the germline V gene are SGHAT and FQNNGV. V shed 5 bases, J shed 5 bases, and the junction held 6 bases outside the gene matches. This CDR3 region has 14 residues. The CDR3 sequence: CASSPRTGQNIQYF. The CDR3 nucleotides read TGTGCCAGCAGCCCGCGGACAGGACAAAACATTCAGTACTTC.

The chain uses TRBV9 and TRBJ1-2; possibly TRBD1 for D (5 bases). CDR3 length: 15 residues. CDR1 and CDR2 (germline): SGDLS, YYNGEE. V was shortened by 4 bases and J by 2 bases, with 15 bases between the two germline ends. Written as DNA, the CDR3 is TGTGCCAGCAGCAGGGACCTCATCACCAACTATGGCTACACCTTC. Translated, it gives CASSRDLITNYGYTF. Full variable domain (missing parts from reference TRBV9 and TRBJ1-2): DSGVTQTPKHLITATGQRVTLRCSPRSGDLSVYWYQQSLDQGLQFLIQYYNGEERAKGNILERFSAQQFPDLHSELNLSSLELGDSALYFCASSRDLITNYGYTFGSGTRLTVV.

The rearrangement uses TRBV19 and TRBJ1-1; 7 nucleotides agree with TRBD1. The CDR3 extends over 15 amino acids. Germline V gene sequence: CDR1 LNHDA, CDR2 SQIVND (reference sequence). The ends lost 7 bases at V and 0 bases at J; junction bases unmatched: 8. The CDR3 nucleotides read TGTGCCAGTAACGGGGGACAGACCATGAACACTGAAGCTTTCTTT. Translating gives CASNGGQTMNTEAFF.

V is TRBV29-1 and J is TRBJ1-5; D remains unclear. This CDR3 has 12 residues. With 6 bases removed from V and 2 bases from J, the gap between germline ends came to 8 bases. CDR1 and CDR2 from the germline V gene are SQVTM and ANQGSEA. CDR3 coding DNA: TGCAGCGTACGTGAGGGCAATCAGCCCCAGCATTTT. Translated, it gives CSVREGNQPQHF. Full variable domain (missing parts from reference TRBV29-1 and TRBJ1-5): SAVISQKPSRDICQRGTSLTIQCQVDSQVTMMFWYRQQPGQSLTLIATANQGSEATYESGFVIDKFPISRPNLTFSTLTVSNMSPEDSSIYLCSVREGNQPQHFGDGTRLSIL.

The V and J genes are TRBV6-1 and TRBJ1-6; D is undetermined. Germline V gene data show CDR1 as MNHNS and CDR2 as SASEGT. This CDR3 region has 14 residues. The germline V and J ends were trimmed by 2 bases and 9 bases, with 11 bases remaining between them. The CDR3 spells CASSENSSVSPLHF. CDR3 sequence (DNA): TGTGCCAGCAGTGAAAATTCAAGCGTTTCACCCCTCCACTTT.

The CDR3 is CASSGQRNEKLFF. The CDR3, as DNA: TGTGCCAGCAGTGGACAGCGAAATGAAAAACTGTTTTTT. This chain links TRBV5-6 with TRBJ1-4, with a tentative D call TRBD1 (6 bases). Germline V gene lookup returns CDR1 SGHDT and CDR2 YYEEEE. The CDR3 has 13 amino acids. V was pared by 5 bases and J by 5 bases, with 10 bases between.

By sample fraction, this clone is medium-sized. V gene TRBV6-4 combines with J gene TRBJ2-3; 10 nucleotides match TRBD2. Germline trimming cut 3 bases from V and 4 bases from J; bases unmatched to any gene: 4. CDR3 length equals 15 residues. Germline V gives CDR1 MRHNA, CDR2 SNTAGT. The CDR3 DNA sequence: TGTGCCAGCAGTGAAAGCGGGGGGGCCGCAGATACGCAGTATTTT. This gives the protein CASSESGGAADTQYF.

This sequence joins TRBV19 and TRBJ1-2; D may be TRBD1 (5 bases). Trimming took 10 bases from V and 9 from J, leaving 15 bases between them. There are 11 residues in the CDR3. The germline gives CDR1 LNHDA, CDR2 SQIVND (reference sequence). The CDR3 loop is CANDRNRRYTF. DNA of the CDR3: TGTGCCAATGACAGAAATCGTCGCTACACCTTC.

The chain joins TRBV27 to TRBJ1-1, with TRBD1 as a possible D gene (5 bases). The CDR3 covers 13 residues. Germline CDR1 and CDR2: MNHEY and SMNVEV (reference sequence). Trimming removed 1 base from V and 2 bases from J, with 5 bases in between. CDR3 in amino acids: CASSLWGNTEAFF. CDR3 sequence (DNA): TGTGCCAGCAGTTTATGGGGCAACACTGAAGCTTTCTTT.

The chain joins TRBV10-3 to TRBJ2-7; 7 nucleotides line up with TRBD2. With 6 bases clipped from V and 6 bases from J, the junction kept 14 bases outside the gene matches. CDR3 length: 15 residues. Germline CDR1 ENHRY, CDR2 SYGVKD. This chain's CDR3 is CAIRGGTASVGEQYF. For the CDR3, the DNA is TGTGCCATCAGGGGGGGGACGGCATCAGTCGGCGAGCAGTACTTC.

The V gene is TRBV5-4, the J gene TRBJ2-5; 7 nucleotides agree with TRBD1. The CDR3 is 14 residues long. Germline V gene lookup returns CDR1 SGHNT and CDR2 YYREEE (reference sequence). V dropped 4 bases and J dropped 4; count of bases not matched to a gene: 7. CDR3 region: CASSLGTALETQYF. CDR3 sequence (DNA): TGTGCCAGCAGCCTCGGGACAGCGTTAGAGACCCAGTACTTC.

This chain connects TRBV28 to TRBJ2-7; TRBD1 is a possible D gene (6 bases). The CDR3 runs 13 residues. The germline gives CDR1 MDHEN, CDR2 SYDVKM. With 7 bases removed from V and 0 bases from J, the gap between germline ends came to 10 bases. CDR3 DNA: TGTGCCAGCATACAGGGTGACTCCTACGAGCAGTACTTC. This sequence encodes CASIQGDSYEQYF.

The chain is built from TRBV9 and TRBJ1-3; no definite D call. Germline V CDR1 and CDR2: SGDLS, YYNGEE. Trimming shortened V by 1 base and J by 1 base, and 6 bases separated the two germline ends. CDR3 length: 14 amino acids. DNA for the CDR3: TGTGCCAGCAGCGTAAGAGGATCTGGAAACACCATATATTTT. Translated: CASSVRGSGNTIYF.

The V gene is TRBV5-1, the J gene TRBJ1-5; 11 bases line up with TRBD1. Germline V CDR1 and CDR2: SGHRS, YFSETQ. The junction had 3 bases not matched to a gene; V was cut back by 4 bases and J by 3 bases. The CDR3 loop spans 15 amino acids. The CDR3 protein is CASSVGQGANQPQHF. DNA for the CDR3: TGCGCCAGCAGCGTCGGACAGGGGGCCAATCAGCCCCAGCATTTT. Filled out from reference TRBV5-1 and TRBJ1-5, the complete variable domain reads KAGVTQTPRYLIKTRGQQVTLSCSPISGHRSVSWYQQTPGQGLQFLFEYFSETQRNKGNFPGRFSGRQFSNSRSEMNVSTLELGDSALYLCASSVGQGANQPQHFGDGTRLSIL.

This chain uses TRBV5-6 with TRBJ2-7, with 7 positions matching TRBD1. This CDR3 is built from 12 residues. The V gene end was trimmed by 4 bases and the J gene end by 4 bases; junction bases not matched to a gene: 2. Germline-derived CDR1 and CDR2 are SGHDT and YYEEEE. As DNA, the CDR3 is TGTGCCAGCAGCCGGGGACAGTACGAGCAGTACTTC. Translating gives CASSRGQYEQYF. The variable domain in full, completed from reference TRBV5-6 and TRBJ2-7, reads DAGVTQSPTHLIKTRGQQVTLRCSPKSGHDTVSWYQQALGQGPQFIFQYYEEEERQRGNFPDRFSGHQFPNYSSELNVNALLLGDSALYLCASSRGQYEQYFGPGTRLTVT.

The V and J genes are TRBV30 and TRBJ1-3; tentatively, D is TRBD1 (5 bases). The CDR3 length is 15 residues. Germline CDR1 is GTSNPN and CDR2 is SVGIG (reference sequence). Trimming removed 3 bases at V and 0 bases at J, with 12 bases between. CDR3 nucleotide sequence: TGTGCCTGGAGGAGGGACGGATACTCTGGAAACACCATATATTTT. Its translation is CAWRRDGYSGNTIYF.

V and J are TRBV2 and TRBJ1-2; D unclear. The CDR3 runs to 12 residues. Per germline, CDR1 SNHLY and CDR2 FYNNEI. V gave up 4 bases and J gave up 4 bases, with 7 bases separating them. CDR3 protein: CASSAGIYGYTF. CDR3 in DNA: TGTGCCAGCAGTGCGGGGATCTATGGCTACACCTTC. The variable domain in full, with the rest retrieved from reference TRBV2 and TRBJ1-2, is EPEVTQTPSHQVTQMGQEVILRCVPISNHLYFYWYRQILGQKVEFLVSFYNNEISEKSEIFDDQFSVERPDGSNFTLKIRSTKLEDSAMYFCASSAGIYGYTFGSGTRLTVV.

This rearrangement joins TRBV9 to TRBJ1-3; D uncertain. CDR1 is SGDLS, CDR2 YYNGEE, per germline. The CDR3 spans 15 residues. The ends were cut back, 3 bases at V and 3 bases at J, with 13 bases in the middle. In nucleotides, the CDR3 is TGTGCCAGCAGCGCTACCGGTGCCTATGGAAACACCATATATTTT. It specifies CASSATGAYGNTIYF. The variable domain in full, with the rest retrieved from reference TRBV9 and TRBJ1-3, is DSGVTQTPKHLITATGQRVTLRCSPRSGDLSVYWYQQSLDQGLQFLIQYYNGEERAKGNILERFSAQQFPDLHSELNLSSLELGDSALYFCASSATGAYGNTIYFGEGSWLTVV.

The rearrangement uses TRBV19 and TRBJ1-2; D is unresolved. CDR1 is LNHDA, CDR2 SQIVND, per germline (reference sequence). The CDR3 has 15 amino acids. Between the trimmed V and J ends, which lost 4 bases and 3 bases, there was a span of 15 bases. CDR3: CASSTTRRWDYGYTF. For the CDR3, the DNA is TGTGCCAGTAGTACAACCCGAAGATGGGACTATGGCTACACCTTC.

This chain connects TRBV6-1 to TRBJ1-5; D is perhaps TRBD1 (5 bases). The V end was cut by 5 bases, the J end by 2 bases, with 13 bases between. This CDR3 has 15 amino acids. Germline CDR1 reads MNHNS; CDR2 reads SASEGT. The CDR3: CASSPVRGGNQPQHF. CDR3 sequence (DNA): TGTGCCAGCAGTCCGGTGCGGGGGGGCAATCAGCCCCAGCATTTT.